The 27 T cell receptor beta chains presented below share a single source sample, sequenced in a study of synovial regulatory T cells in juvenile arthritis (dated by TCRdb to 2014 to 2015). Library preparation used the immunoSEQ multiplex PCR assay. Held by TCRdb, this immuneACCESS table contains in-frame sequences only and omits some clones. Under half of the omission traces to an unresolved V gene where checked; the cause of the rest is unknown. This sample's clone table shows some 10,000 clones. The top ten hold 0.72% of the sample. Source material: Treg cells from blood. Interpreted using the paper, the cell subset or site label stands for: remaining (HLA-DR-negative) circulating blood Treg cells. These receptors were collected from a donor aged 2-30 years with juvenile idiopathic arthritis.

This chain joins TRBV13 and TRBJ2-7. Germline CDR1 and CDR2: PRHDT and FYEKMQ (reference sequence). CDR3 size: 16 residues. No nucleotide data were recorded. CDR3 sequence reads: CASRYKGVGVLGEQYF.

The rearrangement joins TRBV4-1 to TRBJ2-3; the TCRdb call, TRBD2, lacks DNA for checking. The CDR3 totals 20 residues. No DNA sequence was recorded. The germline V gene encodes CDR1 MGHRA and CDR2 YSYEKL. This CDR3 is CASSQERDSGRVGITDTQYF.

The V gene is TRBV30, the J gene TRBJ1-4. Looked up from germline, CDR1 is GTSNPN and CDR2 is SVGIG (reference sequence). This CDR3 region has 12 residues. No DNA was logged. The CDR3 region is CAWSTGGEKLFF.

The chain couples TRBV29-1 to TRBJ2-3; the TRBD1 assignment by TCRdb is unverifiable without DNA. This CDR3 contains 12 residues. No DNA has been recorded. Germline-derived CDR1 and CDR2 are SQVTM and ANQGSEA. The CDR3 sequence is CSGGQTTDTQYF.

The J gene is TRBJ2-3, the V gene TRBV28; TCRdb designates TRBD2, a call that cannot be tested without DNA. Germline loops: CDR1 MDHEN, CDR2 SYDVKM. The CDR3 has 19 amino acids. No DNA sequence is on record. The CDR3 reads CASSSEGLRVWTITDTQYF.

V gene TRBV6-5 combines with J gene TRBJ1-5. Germline V gene data show CDR1 as MNHEY and CDR2 as SVGAGI. The CDR3 is 13 residues long. No nucleotide data were recorded. CDR3 sequence: CASRGGRNQPQHF.

The chain employs TRBV30 and TRBJ2-7; TCRdb selects TRBD2, and the lack of DNA leaves this call unchecked. The CDR3 loop spans 16 amino acids. The entry carries no DNA sequence. CDR1 and CDR2 (germline): GTSNPN, SVGIG (reference sequence). The CDR3 reads CAWSSHASRGLGEQYF. Looking up the rest from reference TRBV30 and TRBJ2-7 gives the full variable domain: SQTIHQWPATLVQPVGSPLSLECTVEGTSNPNLYWYRQAAGRGLQLLFYSVGIGQISSEVPQNLSASRPQDRQFILSSKKLLLSDSGFYLCAWSSHASRGLGEQYFGPGTRLTVT.

This chain uses TRBV6-5 with TRBJ1-5. This CDR3 region has 13 residues. The entry carries no DNA sequence. Germline V CDR1 and CDR2: MNHEY, SVGAGI. CDR3 sequence: CASRGGRSQPQHF.

This sequence joins TRBV2 and TRBJ2-1; TCRdb picks TRBD2, but there is no DNA to check that call. This CDR3 has 14 residues. The DNA is unrecorded. CDR1 is SNHLY and CDR2 is FYNNEI in the germline V gene. The CDR3 here is CASSTSGGRYEQFF.

This sequence joins TRBV7-2 and TRBJ2-7. The CDR3 is 13 amino acids. No coding sequence is recorded. Germline V gene sequence: CDR1 SGHTA, CDR2 FQGNSA. The CDR3: CASSLVVSYEQYF.

The rearrangement links TRBV5-1 to TRBJ2-7; TCRdb designates TRBD2, a call that cannot be tested without DNA. This CDR3 comprises 13 residues. No coding sequence is recorded. Germline V CDR1 and CDR2: SGHRS, YFSETQ. CDR3: CASSLVGSYEQYF.

This chain joins TRBV9 and TRBJ2-3; as DNA is missing, the TRBD1 call by TCRdb cannot be tested. The CDR3 spans 13 residues. No DNA accompanies this entry. CDR1 and CDR2 (germline): SGDLS, YYNGEE. The CDR3 protein is CASSVALLGTQYF.

The chain joins TRBV30 to TRBJ1-5; TCRdb names TRBD1, which stays unverified in the absence of DNA. The CDR3 is 15 amino acids. No DNA is given. CDR1 is GTSNPN and CDR2 is SVGIG in the germline V gene (reference sequence). CDR3 loop: CAWSATGILAQPQHF.

The chain combines TRBV18 with TRBJ1-2; TCRdb reports TRBD1, a call that lacks DNA to check it against. CDR3 length: 17 residues. Nucleotide data are not available. The germline CDR1 and CDR2 sequences are KGHSH and LQKENI. The CDR3 reads CASSPSQGPLSNYGYTF.

The chain recombines TRBV29-1 with TRBJ2-7; the D call of TRBD1 rests on TCRdb alone, since no DNA is present to check it. Germline-derived CDR1 and CDR2 are SQVTM and ANQGSEA. This CDR3 has 12 amino acids. The coding DNA is unavailable. Here the CDR3 reads CSVVDTAYEQYF.

This chain joins TRBV7-9 and TRBJ1-1. The CDR3 is 15 amino acids. The DNA is unrecorded. Germline loops: CDR1 SEHNR, CDR2 FQNEAQ (reference sequence). The CDR3 loop reads CASSLGLGGNTEAFF.

The V and J genes are TRBV14 and TRBJ2-5; TCRdb names TRBD2, which stays unverified in the absence of DNA. CDR3 length: 17 amino acids. The DNA sequence is not available. CDR1 is SGHDN and CDR2 is FVKESK in the germline V gene. CDR3 region: CASSPTSGGFRGETQYF.

The chain is built from TRBV18 and TRBJ2-3; TCRdb's assignment of TRBD2 cannot be checked, as there is no DNA. The CDR3 length is 17 residues. Nucleotide data are not available. The germline V gene has CDR1 KGHSH and CDR2 LQKENI. The CDR3 sequence is CASSPLLDLGTTDTQYF. The full variable domain, in which reference TRBV18 and TRBJ2-3 provide the parts outside the CDR3, is NAGVMQNPRHLVRRRGQEARLRCSPMKGHSHVYWYRQLPEEGLKFMVYLQKENIIDESGMPKERFSAEFPKEGPSILRIQQVVRGDSAAYFCASSPLLDLGTTDTQYFGPGTRLTVL.

The V call is TRBV7-2, the J call TRBJ2-1. There are 13 residues in the CDR3. No DNA was logged. CDR1 is SGHTA, CDR2 FQGNSA, per germline. CDR3 region: CASSRVRANEQFF. Variable domain in full (rest from reference TRBV7-2 and TRBJ2-1): GAGVSQSPSNKVTEKGKDVELRCDPISGHTALYWYRQSLGQGLEFLIYFQGNSAPDKSGLPSDRFSAERTGGSVSTLTIQRTQQEDSAVYLCASSRVRANEQFFGPGTRLTVL.

The J gene is TRBJ2-7, the V gene TRBV28. The germline CDR1 and CDR2 sequences are MDHEN and SYDVKM. The CDR3 is 12 residues long. The coding DNA is unavailable. CDR3 region: CASSLLGNQQYF.

The genes are TRBV5-1 and TRBJ2-7; TCRdb returns TRBD1, unconfirmable since there is no DNA. This CDR3 spans 16 amino acids. No DNA is given. Germline loops: CDR1 SGHRS, CDR2 YFSETQ. Here the CDR3 reads CASSLRTGGNRYEQYF.

The CDR3 protein is CASSLDSLAGLTDTQYF. The chain employs TRBV7-2 and TRBJ2-3; as DNA is missing, the TRBD2 call by TCRdb cannot be tested. Germline V CDR1 and CDR2: SGHTA, FQGNSA. CDR3 length: 17 residues. DNA is not recorded here.

V is TRBV9 and J is TRBJ2-5; TCRdb's D gene call, TRBD2, goes unchecked for lack of DNA. Germline V CDR1 and CDR2: SGDLS, YYNGEE. The CDR3 covers 14 residues. No DNA was logged. CDR3 sequence reads: CASSARLYQETQYF.

J is TRBJ2-5 and V is TRBV11-2. CDR1 is SGHAT, CDR2 FQNNGV, per germline. The CDR3 covers 17 residues. The DNA sequence is not available. Here the CDR3 reads CASSLGKRDGRGETQYF.

The chain links TRBV7-3 to TRBJ1-2; lacking DNA, the TRBD1 call made by TCRdb goes unchecked. The V gene's germline CDR1 is SGHTA and CDR2 FQGTGA. CDR3 length: 13 residues. This entry has no DNA. The CDR3 sequence is CASSFLTGNGYTF. Filled out from reference TRBV7-3 and TRBJ1-2, the complete variable domain reads GAGVSQTPSNKVTEKGKYVELRCDPISGHTALYWYRQSLGQGPEFLIYFQGTGAADDSGLPNDRFFAVRPEGSVSTLKIQRTERGDSAVYLCASSFLTGNGYTFGSGTRLTVV.

This rearrangement joins TRBV6-4 to TRBJ2-3. The CDR3 totals 16 residues. The DNA is unrecorded. The germline gives CDR1 MRHNA, CDR2 SNTAGT. The CDR3 sequence: CASREWGRPSTDTQYF.

V gene TRBV7-2 combines with J gene TRBJ2-5; TCRdb gives TRBD2 as the D gene, but with no DNA this cannot be confirmed. This CDR3 has 17 amino acids. DNA is not recorded here. Germline values: CDR1 SGHTA, CDR2 FQGNSA. CDR3 sequence reads: CASSLGYLAVSGETQYF.